This TCR beta chain was sequenced for a study of T cells in Graves' hyperthyroidism and ophthalmopathy. The study, taken as a whole, reports: Ophthalmopathy, as predicted by the model, came a median 6.5 months after the prediction. Most clonotypes expanded in thyroid above 0.001 were likewise present in blood.

Concerning this clonotype: Its antigen is unknown.

The study excluded patients with uncontrolled infection, other autoimmune disease, pregnancy or lactation. The diagnostic basis comprised clinical symptoms, serum thyroxine and TRAb, thyroid ultrasound and orbital computed tomography. This CDR3 comprises 15 residues. The ends were cut back, 4 bases at V and 7 bases at J, with 20 bases in the middle. CDR1 is SGDLS and CDR2 is YYNGEE in the germline V gene. From RNA transcripts, TCR beta CDR3 regions were amplified. With the HTBI primer set, the TCR CDR3 went through a first round of RT-PCR. Via MiXCR, TCRdb re-called the multiplex PCR reads, giving one row per CDR3 protein. The repertoire holds roughly 500,000 distinct CDR3 sequences, with roughly 45% as singletons.

Sequenced sample: peripheral blood or thyroid tissue (not recorded which). The chain combines TRBV9 with TRBJ1-2, with no clear D. This receptor was identified in an adult woman with Graves' disease, either hyperthyroidism or ophthalmopathy (not recorded which). The CDR3 bases are TGTGCCAGCAGCCAAGTCACGGGAGACTTACGTGGCTACACCTTC. Translation: CASSQVTGDLRGYTF.